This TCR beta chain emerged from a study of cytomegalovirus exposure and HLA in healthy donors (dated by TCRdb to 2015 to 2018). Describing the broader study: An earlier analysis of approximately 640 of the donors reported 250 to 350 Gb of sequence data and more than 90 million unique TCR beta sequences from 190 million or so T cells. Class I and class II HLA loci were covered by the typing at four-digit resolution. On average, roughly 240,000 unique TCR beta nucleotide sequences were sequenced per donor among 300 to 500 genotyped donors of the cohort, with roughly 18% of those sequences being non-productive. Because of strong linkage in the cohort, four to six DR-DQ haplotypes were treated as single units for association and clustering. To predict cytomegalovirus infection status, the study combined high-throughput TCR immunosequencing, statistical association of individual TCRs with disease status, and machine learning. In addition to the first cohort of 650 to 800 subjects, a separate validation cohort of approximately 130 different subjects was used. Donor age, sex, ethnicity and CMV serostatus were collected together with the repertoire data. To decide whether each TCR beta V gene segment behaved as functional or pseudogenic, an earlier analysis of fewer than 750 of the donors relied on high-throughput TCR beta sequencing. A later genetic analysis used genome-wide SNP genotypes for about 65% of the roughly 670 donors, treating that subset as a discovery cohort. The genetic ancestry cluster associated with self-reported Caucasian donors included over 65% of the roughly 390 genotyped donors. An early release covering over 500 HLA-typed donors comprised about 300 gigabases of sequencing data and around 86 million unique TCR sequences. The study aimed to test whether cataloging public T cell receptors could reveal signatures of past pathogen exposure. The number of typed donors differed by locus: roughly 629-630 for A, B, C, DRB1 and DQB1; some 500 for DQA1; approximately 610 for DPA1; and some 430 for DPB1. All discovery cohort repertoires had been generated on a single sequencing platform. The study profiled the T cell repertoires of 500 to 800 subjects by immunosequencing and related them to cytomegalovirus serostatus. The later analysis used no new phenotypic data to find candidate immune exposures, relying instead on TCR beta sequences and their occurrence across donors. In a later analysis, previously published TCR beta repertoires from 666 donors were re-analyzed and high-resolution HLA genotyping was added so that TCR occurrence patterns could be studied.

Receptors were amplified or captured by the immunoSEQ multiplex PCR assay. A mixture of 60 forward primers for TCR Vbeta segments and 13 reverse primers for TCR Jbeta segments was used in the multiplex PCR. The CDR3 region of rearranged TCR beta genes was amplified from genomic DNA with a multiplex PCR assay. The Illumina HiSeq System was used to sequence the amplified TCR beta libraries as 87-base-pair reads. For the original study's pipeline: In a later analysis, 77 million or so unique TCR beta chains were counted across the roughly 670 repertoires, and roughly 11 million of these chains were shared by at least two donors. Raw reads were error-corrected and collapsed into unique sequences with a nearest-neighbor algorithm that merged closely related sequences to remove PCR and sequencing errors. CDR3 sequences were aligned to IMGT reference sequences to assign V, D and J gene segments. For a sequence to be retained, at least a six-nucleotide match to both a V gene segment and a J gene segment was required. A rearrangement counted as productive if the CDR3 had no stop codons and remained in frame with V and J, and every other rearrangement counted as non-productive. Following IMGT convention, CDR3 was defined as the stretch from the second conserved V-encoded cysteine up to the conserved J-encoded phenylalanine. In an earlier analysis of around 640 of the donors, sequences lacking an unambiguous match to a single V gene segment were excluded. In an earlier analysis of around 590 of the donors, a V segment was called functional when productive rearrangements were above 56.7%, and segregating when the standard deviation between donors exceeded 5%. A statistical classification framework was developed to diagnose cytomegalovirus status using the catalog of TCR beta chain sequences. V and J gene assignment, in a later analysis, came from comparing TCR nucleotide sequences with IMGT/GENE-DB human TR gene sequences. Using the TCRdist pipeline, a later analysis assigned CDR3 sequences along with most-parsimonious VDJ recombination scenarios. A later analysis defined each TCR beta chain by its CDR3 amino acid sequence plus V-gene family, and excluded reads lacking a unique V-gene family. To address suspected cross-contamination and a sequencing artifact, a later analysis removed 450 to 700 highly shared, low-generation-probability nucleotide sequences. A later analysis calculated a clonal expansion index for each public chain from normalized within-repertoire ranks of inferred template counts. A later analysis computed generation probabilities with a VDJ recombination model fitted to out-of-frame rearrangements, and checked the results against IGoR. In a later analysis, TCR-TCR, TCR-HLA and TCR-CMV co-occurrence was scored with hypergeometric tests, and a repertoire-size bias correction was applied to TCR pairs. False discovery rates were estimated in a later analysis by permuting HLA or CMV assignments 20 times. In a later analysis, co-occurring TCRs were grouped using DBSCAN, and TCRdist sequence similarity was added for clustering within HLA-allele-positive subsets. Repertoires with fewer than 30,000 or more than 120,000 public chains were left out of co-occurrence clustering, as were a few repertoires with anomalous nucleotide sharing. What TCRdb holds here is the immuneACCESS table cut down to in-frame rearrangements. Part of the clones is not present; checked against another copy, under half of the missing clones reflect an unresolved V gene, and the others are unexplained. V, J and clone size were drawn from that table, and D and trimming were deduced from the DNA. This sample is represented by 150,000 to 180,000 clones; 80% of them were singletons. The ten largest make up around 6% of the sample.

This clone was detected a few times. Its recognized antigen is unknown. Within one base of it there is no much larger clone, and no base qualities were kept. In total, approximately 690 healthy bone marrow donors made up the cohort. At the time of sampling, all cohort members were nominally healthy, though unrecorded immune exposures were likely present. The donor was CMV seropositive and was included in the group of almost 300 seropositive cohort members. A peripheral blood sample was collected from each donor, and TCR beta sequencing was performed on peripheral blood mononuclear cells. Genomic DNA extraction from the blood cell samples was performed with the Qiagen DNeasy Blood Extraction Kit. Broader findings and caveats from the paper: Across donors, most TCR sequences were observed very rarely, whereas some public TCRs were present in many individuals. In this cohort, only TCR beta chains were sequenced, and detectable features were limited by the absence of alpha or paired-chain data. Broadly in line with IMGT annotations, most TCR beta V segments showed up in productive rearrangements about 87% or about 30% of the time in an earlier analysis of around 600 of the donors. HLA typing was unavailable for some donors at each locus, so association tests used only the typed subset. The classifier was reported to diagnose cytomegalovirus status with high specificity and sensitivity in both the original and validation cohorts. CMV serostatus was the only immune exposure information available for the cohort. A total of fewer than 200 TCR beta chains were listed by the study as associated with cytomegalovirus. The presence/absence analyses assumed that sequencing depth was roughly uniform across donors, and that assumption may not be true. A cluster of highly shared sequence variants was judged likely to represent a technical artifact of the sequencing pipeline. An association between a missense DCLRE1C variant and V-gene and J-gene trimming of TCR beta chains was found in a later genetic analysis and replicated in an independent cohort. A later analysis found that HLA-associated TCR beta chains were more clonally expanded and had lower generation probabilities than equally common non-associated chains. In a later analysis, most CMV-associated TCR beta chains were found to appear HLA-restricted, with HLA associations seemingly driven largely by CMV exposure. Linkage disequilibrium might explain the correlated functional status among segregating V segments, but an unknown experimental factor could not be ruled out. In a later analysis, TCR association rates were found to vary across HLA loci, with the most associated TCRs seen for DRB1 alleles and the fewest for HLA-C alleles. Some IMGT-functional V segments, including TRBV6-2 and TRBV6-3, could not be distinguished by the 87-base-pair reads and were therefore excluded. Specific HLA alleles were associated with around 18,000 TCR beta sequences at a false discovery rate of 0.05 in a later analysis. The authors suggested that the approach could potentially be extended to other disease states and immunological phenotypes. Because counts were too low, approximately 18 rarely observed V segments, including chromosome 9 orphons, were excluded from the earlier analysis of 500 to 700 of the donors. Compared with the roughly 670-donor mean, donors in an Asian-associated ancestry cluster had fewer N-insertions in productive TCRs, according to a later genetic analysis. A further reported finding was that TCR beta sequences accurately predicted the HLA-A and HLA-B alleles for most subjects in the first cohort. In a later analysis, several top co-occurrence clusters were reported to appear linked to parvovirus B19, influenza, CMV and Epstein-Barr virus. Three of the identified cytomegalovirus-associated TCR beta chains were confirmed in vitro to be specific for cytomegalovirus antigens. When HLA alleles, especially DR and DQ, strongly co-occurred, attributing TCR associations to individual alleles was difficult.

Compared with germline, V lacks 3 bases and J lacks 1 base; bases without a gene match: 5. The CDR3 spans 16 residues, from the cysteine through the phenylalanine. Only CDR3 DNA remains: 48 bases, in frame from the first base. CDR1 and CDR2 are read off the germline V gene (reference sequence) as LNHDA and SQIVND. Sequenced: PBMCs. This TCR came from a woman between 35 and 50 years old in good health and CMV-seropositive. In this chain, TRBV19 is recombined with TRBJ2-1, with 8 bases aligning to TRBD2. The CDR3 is CASSISAGGSYNEQFF. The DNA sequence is TGTGCCAGTAGTATCTCCGCGGGAGGTTCCTACAATGAGCAGTTCTTC.